The entry below gives a single TCR beta chain sequence along with its context. Its matching antigen is unknown. Mismatch with germline at one junction end may stem from a read error. Each CDR3 protein gets one entry after TCRdb re-called the reads with MiXCR. The sample consists of approximately 590,000 distinct CDR3 sequences, approximately 40% of them appearing once. The germline CDR1 and CDR2 sequences are SGHVT and SQSDAQ. CDR3 size: 16 residues. This sample is part of a study of T cell repertoires in cytomegalovirus infection. Across the study: Well-studied HLA-B-restricted epitopes and recently identified HLA-C-restricted epitopes of CMV were both used in the study. An indication of both CMV infection and matching HLA type came from public TCR beta signatures. Whole-study findings and limits: In two of eight donors, the top clonotype was HLA-C-restricted CMV-specific.

V is TRBV7-4 and J is TRBJ2-7; D perhaps matches TRBD2 (6 bases). The receptor was derived from a human donor in good health (CMV status not recorded). Some clones in this sample may be carry-over from other donors' samples. The specimen comprised cultured PBMCs, sampled from culture after CMV antigen stimulation. DNA for the CDR3: TGTGCCAGCAGCTTAGGAGATTTACGACTAGGAACCCCCCCTGACTTC. It translates to CASSLGDLRLGTPPDF.